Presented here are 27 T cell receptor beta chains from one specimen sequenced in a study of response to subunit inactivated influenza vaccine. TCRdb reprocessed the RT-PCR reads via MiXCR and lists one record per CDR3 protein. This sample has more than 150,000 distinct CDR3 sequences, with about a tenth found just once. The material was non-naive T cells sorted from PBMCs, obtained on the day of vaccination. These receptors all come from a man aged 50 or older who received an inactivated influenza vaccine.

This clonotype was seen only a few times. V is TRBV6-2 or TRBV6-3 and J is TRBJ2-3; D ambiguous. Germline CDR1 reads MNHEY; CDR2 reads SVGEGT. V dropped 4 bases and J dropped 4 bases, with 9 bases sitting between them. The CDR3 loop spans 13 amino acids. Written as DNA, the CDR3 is TGTGCCAGCAGTTTGGCTTTGGCAGATACGCAGTATTTT. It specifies CASSLALADTQYF.

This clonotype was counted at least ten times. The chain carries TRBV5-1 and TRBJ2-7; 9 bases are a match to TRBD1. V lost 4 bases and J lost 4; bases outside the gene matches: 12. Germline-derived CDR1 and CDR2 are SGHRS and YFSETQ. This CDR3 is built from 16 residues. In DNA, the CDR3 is TGCGCCAGCAGCGCCGTGTACAGGGGGCGCGGTTACGAGCAGTACTTC. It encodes CASSAVYRGRGYEQYF.

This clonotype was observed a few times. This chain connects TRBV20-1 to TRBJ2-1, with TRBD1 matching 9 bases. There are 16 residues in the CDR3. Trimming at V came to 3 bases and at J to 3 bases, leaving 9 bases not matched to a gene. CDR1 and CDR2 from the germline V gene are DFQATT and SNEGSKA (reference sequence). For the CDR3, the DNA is TGCAGTGCTAGGGGAGAGGGGACAGGGCGCTACAATGAGCAGTTCTTC. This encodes CSARGEGTGRYNEQFF.

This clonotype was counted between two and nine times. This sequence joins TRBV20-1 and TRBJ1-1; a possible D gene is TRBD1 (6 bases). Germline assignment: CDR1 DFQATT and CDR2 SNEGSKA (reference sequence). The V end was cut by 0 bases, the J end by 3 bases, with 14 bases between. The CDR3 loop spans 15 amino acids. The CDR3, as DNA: TGCAGTGCTAGAGATTTATTGGGGGCGGACACTGAAGCTTTCTTT. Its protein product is CSARDLLGADTEAFF.

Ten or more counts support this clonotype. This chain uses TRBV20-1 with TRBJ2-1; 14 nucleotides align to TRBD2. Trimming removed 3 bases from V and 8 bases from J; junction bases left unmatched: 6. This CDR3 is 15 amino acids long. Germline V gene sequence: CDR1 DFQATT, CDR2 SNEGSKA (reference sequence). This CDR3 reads CSARGTSGSTDEQFF. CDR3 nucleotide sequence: TGCAGTGCTAGGGGGACTAGCGGGAGTACCGATGAGCAGTTCTTC.

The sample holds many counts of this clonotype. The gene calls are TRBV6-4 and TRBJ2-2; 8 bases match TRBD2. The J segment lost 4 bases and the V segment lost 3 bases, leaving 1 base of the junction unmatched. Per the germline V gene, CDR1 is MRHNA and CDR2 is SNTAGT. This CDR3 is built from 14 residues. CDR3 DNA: TGTGCCAGCAGTGAAGGACTAGCCACCGGGGAGCTGTTTTTT. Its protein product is CASSEGLATGELFF.

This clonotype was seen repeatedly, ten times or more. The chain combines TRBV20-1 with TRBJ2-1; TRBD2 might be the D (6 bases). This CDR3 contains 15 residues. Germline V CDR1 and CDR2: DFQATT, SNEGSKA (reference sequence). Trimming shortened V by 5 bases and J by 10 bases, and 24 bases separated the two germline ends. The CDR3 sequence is CSALATALGTLEQFF. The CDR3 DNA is TGCAGTGCTCTAGCGACAGCTTTGGGTACTTTAGAGCAGTTCTTC.

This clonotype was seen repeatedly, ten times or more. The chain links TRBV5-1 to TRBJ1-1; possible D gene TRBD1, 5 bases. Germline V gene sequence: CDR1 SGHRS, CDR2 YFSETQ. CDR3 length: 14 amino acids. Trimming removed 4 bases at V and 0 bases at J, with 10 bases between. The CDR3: CASSKPDMNTEAFF. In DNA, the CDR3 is TGCGCCAGCAGCAAACCGGACATGAACACTGAAGCTTTCTTT.

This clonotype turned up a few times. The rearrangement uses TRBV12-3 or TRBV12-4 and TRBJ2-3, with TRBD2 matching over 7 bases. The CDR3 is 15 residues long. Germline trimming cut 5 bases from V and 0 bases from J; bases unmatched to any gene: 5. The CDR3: CASSRAGTSTDTQYF. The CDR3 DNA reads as TGTGCCAGCAGTCGAGCGGGGACTAGCACAGATACGCAGTATTTT.

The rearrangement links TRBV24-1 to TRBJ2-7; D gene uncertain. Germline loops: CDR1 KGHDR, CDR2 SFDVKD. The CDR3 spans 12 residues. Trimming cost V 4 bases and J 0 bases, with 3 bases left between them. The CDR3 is CATSEDSYEQYF. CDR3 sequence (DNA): TGTGCCACCAGTGAAGACTCCTACGAGCAGTACTTC.

CDR3 amino acids: CASSYTTGTGGGYEQYF. The CDR3 DNA sequence: TGTGCCAGCAGTTACACCACAGGAACCGGGGGTGGATACGAGCAGTACTTC. J is TRBJ2-7 and V is TRBV6-5; TRBD2 is a possible D gene (6 bases). CDR3 size: 17 residues. The V and J ends lost 2 bases and 4 bases respectively, with 21 bases between them. Germline V gene lookup returns CDR1 MNHEY and CDR2 SVGAGI.

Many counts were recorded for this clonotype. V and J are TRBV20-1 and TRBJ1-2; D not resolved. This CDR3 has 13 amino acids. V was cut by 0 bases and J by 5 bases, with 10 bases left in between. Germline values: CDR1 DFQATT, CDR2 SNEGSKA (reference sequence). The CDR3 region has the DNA TGCAGTGCTAGAGATCCGGGTACTTATGGCTACACCTTC. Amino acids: CSARDPGTYGYTF.

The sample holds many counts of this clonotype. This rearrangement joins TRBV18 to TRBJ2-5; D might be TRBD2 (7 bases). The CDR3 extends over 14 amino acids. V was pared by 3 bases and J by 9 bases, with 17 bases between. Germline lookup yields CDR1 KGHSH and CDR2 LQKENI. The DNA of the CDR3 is TGTGCCAGCTCACCCCGGGAGGCCCAGGGGTCCCAGTACTTC. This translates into CASSPREAQGSQYF. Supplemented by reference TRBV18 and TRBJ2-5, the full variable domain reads NAGVMQNPRHLVRRRGQEARLRCSPMKGHSHVYWYRQLPEEGLKFMVYLQKENIIDESGMPKERFSAEFPKEGPSILRIQQVVRGDSAAYFCASSPREAQGSQYFGPGTRLLVL.

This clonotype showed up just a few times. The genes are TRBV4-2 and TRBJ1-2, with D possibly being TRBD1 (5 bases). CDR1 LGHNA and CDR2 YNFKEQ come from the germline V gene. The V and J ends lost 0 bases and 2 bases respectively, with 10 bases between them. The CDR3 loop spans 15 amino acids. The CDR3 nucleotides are TGTGCCAGCAGCCAAGATACCGGGACGAACTATGGCTACACCTTC. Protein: CASSQDTGTNYGYTF.

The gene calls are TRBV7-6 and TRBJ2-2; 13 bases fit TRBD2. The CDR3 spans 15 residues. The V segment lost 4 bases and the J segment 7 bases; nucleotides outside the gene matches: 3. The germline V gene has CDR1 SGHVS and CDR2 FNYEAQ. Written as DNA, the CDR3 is TGTGCCAGCAGCTCCGGGACTAGCGGGATCGGGGAGCTGTTTTTT. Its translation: CASSSGTSGIGELFF.

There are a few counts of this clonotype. DNA of the CDR3: TGTGCCAGCAGTACCCAGACAGGAGTTAACTATGGCTACACCTTC. Protein product: CASSTQTGVNYGYTF. The V and J genes are TRBV12-3 or TRBV12-4 and TRBJ1-2; possibly TRBD1 for D (6 bases). The CDR3 spans 15 residues. V was clipped by 5 bases and J by 1 base, with 14 bases between them.

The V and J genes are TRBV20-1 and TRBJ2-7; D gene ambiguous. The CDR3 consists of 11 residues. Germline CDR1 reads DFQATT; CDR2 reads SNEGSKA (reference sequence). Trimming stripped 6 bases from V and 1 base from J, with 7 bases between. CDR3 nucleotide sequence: TGCAGTGCGAGTAGGTCCTACGAGCAGTACTTC. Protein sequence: CSASRSYEQYF.

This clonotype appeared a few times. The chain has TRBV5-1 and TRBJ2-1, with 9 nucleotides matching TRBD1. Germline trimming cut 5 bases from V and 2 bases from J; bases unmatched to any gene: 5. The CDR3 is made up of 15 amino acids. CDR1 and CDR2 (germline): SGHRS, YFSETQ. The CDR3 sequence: CASSAGTGTYNEQFF. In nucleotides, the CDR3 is TGCGCCAGCAGTGCCGGGACAGGGACCTACAATGAGCAGTTCTTC.

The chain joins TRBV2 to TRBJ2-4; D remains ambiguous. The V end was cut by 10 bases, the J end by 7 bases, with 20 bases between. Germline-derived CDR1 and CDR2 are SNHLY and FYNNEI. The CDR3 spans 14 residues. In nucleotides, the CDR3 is TGTGCCACCAGCCCTACATTTCTCGGGAACATTCAGTACTTC. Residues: CATSPTFLGNIQYF.

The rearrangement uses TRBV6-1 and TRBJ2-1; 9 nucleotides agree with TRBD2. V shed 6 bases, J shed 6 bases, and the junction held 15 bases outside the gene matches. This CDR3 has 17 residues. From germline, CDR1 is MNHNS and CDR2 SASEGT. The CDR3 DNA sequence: TGTGCCAGCAGACCCCCATACTCCGGACTAGCGATCAATGAGCAGTTCTTC. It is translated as CASRPPYSGLAINEQFF.

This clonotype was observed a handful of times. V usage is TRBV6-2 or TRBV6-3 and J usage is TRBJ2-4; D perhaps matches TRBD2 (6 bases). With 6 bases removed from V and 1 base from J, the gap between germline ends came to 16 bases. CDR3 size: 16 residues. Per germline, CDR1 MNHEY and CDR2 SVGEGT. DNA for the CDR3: TGTGCCAGCAGCGGGGGACCTTGGGGCGCCAAAAACATTCAGTACTTC. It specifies CASSGGPWGAKNIQYF.

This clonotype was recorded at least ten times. This CDR3 is CASSQEGSDNSPLHF. CDR3 bases: TGCGCCAGCAGCCAAGAGGGCAGCGATAATTCACCCCTCCACTTT. This chain uses TRBV4-3 with TRBJ1-6, with unresolved D. The CDR3 length is 15 residues. Looked up from germline, CDR1 is LGHNA and CDR2 is YSLEER. With 0 bases removed from V and 5 bases from J, the gap between germline ends came to 8 bases.

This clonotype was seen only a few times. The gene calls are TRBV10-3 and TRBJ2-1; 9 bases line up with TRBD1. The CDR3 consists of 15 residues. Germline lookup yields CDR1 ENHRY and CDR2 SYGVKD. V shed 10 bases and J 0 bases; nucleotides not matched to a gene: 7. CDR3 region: CATGRQGVSYNEQFF. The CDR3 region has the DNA TGTGCCACCGGTCGACAGGGGGTCTCCTACAATGAGCAGTTCTTC.

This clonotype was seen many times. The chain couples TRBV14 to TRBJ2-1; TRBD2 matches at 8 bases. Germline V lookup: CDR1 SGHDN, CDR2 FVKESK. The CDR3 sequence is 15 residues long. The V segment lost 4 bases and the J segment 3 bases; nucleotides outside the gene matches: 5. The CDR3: CASSLPGLGYNEQFF. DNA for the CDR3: TGTGCCAGCAGCCTCCCGGGACTAGGCTACAATGAGCAGTTCTTC. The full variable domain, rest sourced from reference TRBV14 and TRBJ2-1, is EAGVTQFPSHSVIEKGQTVTLRCDPISGHDNLYWYRRVMGKEIKFLLHFVKESKQDESGMPNNRFLAERTGGTYSTLKVQPAELEDSGVYFCASSLPGLGYNEQFFGPGTRLTVL.

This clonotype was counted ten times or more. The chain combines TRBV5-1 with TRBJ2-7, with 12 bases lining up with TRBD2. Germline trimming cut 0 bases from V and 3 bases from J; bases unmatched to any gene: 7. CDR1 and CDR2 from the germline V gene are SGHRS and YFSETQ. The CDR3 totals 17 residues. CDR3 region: CASSLAQLAGGYYEQYF. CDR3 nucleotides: TGCGCCAGCAGCTTGGCCCAACTAGCGGGAGGTTACTACGAGCAGTACTTC.

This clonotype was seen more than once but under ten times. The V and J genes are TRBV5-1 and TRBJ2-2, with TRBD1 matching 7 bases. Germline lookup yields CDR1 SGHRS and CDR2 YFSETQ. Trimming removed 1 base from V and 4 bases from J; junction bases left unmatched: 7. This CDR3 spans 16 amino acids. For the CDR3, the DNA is TGCGCCAGCAGCTTGTTTCTCAGGGGGTCCACCGGGGAGCTGTTTTTT. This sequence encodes CASSLFLRGSTGELFF.

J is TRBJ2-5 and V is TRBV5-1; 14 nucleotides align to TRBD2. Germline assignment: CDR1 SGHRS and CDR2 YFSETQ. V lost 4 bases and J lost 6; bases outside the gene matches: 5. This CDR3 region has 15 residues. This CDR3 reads CASSGTSGSIKTQYF. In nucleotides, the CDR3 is TGCGCCAGCAGCGGGACTAGCGGGAGTATAAAGACCCAGTACTTC. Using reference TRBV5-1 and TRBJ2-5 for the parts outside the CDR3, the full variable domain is KAGVTQTPRYLIKTRGQQVTLSCSPISGHRSVSWYQQTPGQGLQFLFEYFSETQRNKGNFPGRFSGRQFSNSRSEMNVSTLELGDSALYLCASSGTSGSIKTQYFGPGTRLLVL.